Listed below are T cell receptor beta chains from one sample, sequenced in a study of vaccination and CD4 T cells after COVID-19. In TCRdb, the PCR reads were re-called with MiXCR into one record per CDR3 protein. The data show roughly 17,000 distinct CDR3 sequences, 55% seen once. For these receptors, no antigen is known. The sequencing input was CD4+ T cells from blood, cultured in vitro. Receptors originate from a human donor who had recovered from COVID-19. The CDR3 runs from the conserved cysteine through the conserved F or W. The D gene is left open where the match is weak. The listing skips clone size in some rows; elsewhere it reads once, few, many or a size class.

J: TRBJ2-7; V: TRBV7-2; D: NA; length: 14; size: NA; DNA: TGTGCCAGCAGCCCGGACTCCAGCTCCTACGAGCAGTACTTC; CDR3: CASSPDSSSYEQYF
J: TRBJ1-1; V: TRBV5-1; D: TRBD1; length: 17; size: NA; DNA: TGCGCCAGCACCCCATCGTCCGGGACAGTCGCGTCGACTGAAGCTTTCTTC; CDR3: CASTPSSGTVASTEAFF
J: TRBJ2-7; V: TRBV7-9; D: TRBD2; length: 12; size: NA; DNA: TGTGCCGGGGGGACTAGCGATAGCGAGCAGTACTTC; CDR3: CAGGTSDSEQYF
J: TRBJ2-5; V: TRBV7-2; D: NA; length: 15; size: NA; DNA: TGTGCCAGCAGCCCATCCCGGGCCCTGGGAGAGACCCAGTACTTC; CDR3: CASSPSRALGETQYF
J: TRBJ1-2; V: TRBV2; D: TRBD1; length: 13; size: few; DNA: TGTGCCAGCAGTTTACAGGGGGCGAATGGCTACACCTTC; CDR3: CASSLQGANGYTF
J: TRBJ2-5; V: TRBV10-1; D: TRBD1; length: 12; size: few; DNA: TGCGCCAGCGACAGGGCCCAAGAGACCCAGTACTTC; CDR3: CASDRAQETQYF
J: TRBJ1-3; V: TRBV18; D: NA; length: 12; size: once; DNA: TGTGCCACCTCGGAGTCTGGAAACACCATATATTTT; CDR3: CATSESGNTIYF
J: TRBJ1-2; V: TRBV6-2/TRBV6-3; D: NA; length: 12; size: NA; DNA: TGTGCCAGCACCTCTTCAGGGAATGGCTACACCTTC; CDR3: CASTSSGNGYTF
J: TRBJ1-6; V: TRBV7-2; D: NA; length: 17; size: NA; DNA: TGTGCCAGCAGCCGAACGGGGAGGGTCTCCTATAATTCACCCCTCCACTTT; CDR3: CASSRTGRVSYNSPLHF
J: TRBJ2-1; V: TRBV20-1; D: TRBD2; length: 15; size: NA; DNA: TGCAGTGCTAGAGATGAAAGCGGGAGTGGGTATGAGCAGTTCTTC; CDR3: CSARDESGSGYEQFF
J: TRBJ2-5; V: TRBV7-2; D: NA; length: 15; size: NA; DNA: TGTGCCAGCAGCTTAACAGGGAGAGGGCAAGAGACCCAGTACTTC; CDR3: CASSLTGRGQETQYF
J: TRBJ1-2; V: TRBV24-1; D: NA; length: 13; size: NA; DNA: TGTGCCACCAGTGACTCCGACATCTATGGCTACACCTTC; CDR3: CATSDSDIYGYTF